This entry concerns a single TCR beta chain. Its antigen is unknown. The sample originates from a study of response to subunit inactivated influenza vaccine. Study results and limitations: Few new T cells, the authors suggested, are recruited by each seasonal influenza vaccination.

One entry per CDR3 protein, called by TCRdb with MiXCR from the RT-PCR reads. This sample yields 800,000 to 1,000,000 distinct CDR3 sequences, of which less than 25% are seen a single time; around 9.6% belongs to the top ten. Trimming removed 4 bases from V and 6 bases from J, with 10 bases in between. Germline CDR1 and CDR2: SGHRS and YFSETQ. The CDR3 runs 12 residues. The sequence derives from a man aged 45 to 65 who received an inactivated influenza vaccine. The chain uses TRBV5-1 and TRBJ1-1; tentative D call: TRBD1 (5 bases). The input for sequencing was PBMCs from blood, taken roughly 5 days after vaccination. CDR3 nucleotides: TGCGCCAGCAGCGGGCAGGGATCTGAAGCTTTCTTT. Translation gives CASSGQGSEAFF.